This TCR beta chain was profiled in a study of read filtering for tumor transcriptome and immune sequencing (dated by TCRdb to the early 2020s). About the full investigation: Of the patients in the cohort, 16 to 20 were male and fewer than 15 were female, and their mean age was 65.9 years, with a range of about 47 to 80. By revised international staging, eight or nine patients were R-ISS I, about 15 were R-ISS II and more than five were R-ISS III. After DNase treatment, whole-transcriptome libraries were prepared with the TruSeq RNA Access Library Prep Kit. TCR-region mapped reads per sample ranged from about 3.5 to 11 million with IR-seq versus only about 75 to 1,400 with RNA-seq. Using the same bone marrow samples, the study ran both targeted immune repertoire sequencing and bulk whole-transcriptome sequencing and then compared the TCR repertoires from each method. As a main aim, a read-filtering strategy for immune repertoire data was addressed, with the specific question being whether clonotypes supported by a single read should be removed.

Each patient had bone marrow sampled at the time of active disease. Isolation of bone marrow mononuclear cells was performed by Ficoll-Hypaque density gradient centrifugation. CD138-negative cells were obtained by negative selection after labeling with CD138 magnetic microbeads on a MACS separator, removing myeloma plasma cells. The purity of the isolated cells was checked by flow cytometry with CD138 antibodies on an Attune NxT. Total RNA was extracted with TRIzol reagent and quantified with a NanoDrop spectrophotometer. For each patient, the CD138-negative bone marrow sample underwent paired RNA-seq and IR-seq. This clonotype is a singleton in its sample. Its cognate antigen has yet to be identified. A read error is the likely source, as a far larger clone sits one nucleotide away. The CDR3 runs 17 amino acids, cysteine and phenylalanine included. Only the CDR3 portion is preserved as DNA: 51 bases, with reading frame beginning at the first base. For CDR1 and CDR2, the germline V gene lists SGDLS and YYNGEE.

TCR libraries were built from 400 to 450 ng RNA with the Immunoverse kit, using molecular barcoded adaptors covering alpha/delta and beta/gamma chains. TCR library preparation used the same RNA that was used for transcriptome sequencing. An Illumina HiSeq 4000 with 2 x 150 cycles was used to sequence the TCR libraries. Concerning the study's data processing: MiXCR aligned TCR reads to human V, D, J and C references and assembled the aligned reads into CDR3 clonotypes, with quality filtering and error correction included. The tcR package in R was used to analyze clonotype counts and gene usage diversity. Raw mapping reads were checked after the RNA-seq reads had been mapped by STAR aligner version 2.5.3a onto the human GRCh37 genome. IR-seq fastq files were randomly downsampled with Seqtk 1.3 to test the effect of sequencing depth on detected clonotypes. The public reads were reanalyzed by TCRdb: fastp trimming at Q25, MiXCR alignment, in-frame beta chains only. Duplicate CDR3 protein sequences are folded into a single record with the most common DNA and genes. The V and J calls, along with clone size, are taken from TCRdb and not from the paper's own processing. The sample contains around 58,000 distinct CDR3 sequences, around 13% of them found a single time. Approximately 47% of the sample is held by the ten biggest clonotypes.

The research as a whole found: Single-read clonotypes made up roughly 80% of clonotypes but around 3.8% of total reads in IR-seq, and under 75% of clonotypes and approximately 45% of reads in RNA-seq. Clonotypes were captured by IR-seq at much higher depth and more reliably than by RNA-seq, and smaller IR-seq throughput was sufficient for identification of most shared clonotypes. The sorted CD138-negative fraction was a mixed bone marrow immune population, not purified T cells. When single-read clonotypes were removed, the proportions of shared clonotypes in IR-seq and RNA-seq correlated more strongly.

The clonotype was recovered from a donor aged 40 or older with multiple myeloma. Recombination connected TRBV9 to TRBJ2-1; the D call is tentative, TRBD1 or TRBD2, as each matches 7 bases. Specimen: a population of CD138-negative cells sorted from bone marrow. The sample's cell subset or site label is to be understood as: bone marrow mononuclear cells depleted of CD138+ plasma/myeloma cells by negative magnetic selection. The base sequence is TGTGCCCGCAGCTCGCCAGGGGGGGAGGGAACCTACAATGAGCAGTTCTTC. Its amino acids are CARSSPGGEGTYNEQFF.